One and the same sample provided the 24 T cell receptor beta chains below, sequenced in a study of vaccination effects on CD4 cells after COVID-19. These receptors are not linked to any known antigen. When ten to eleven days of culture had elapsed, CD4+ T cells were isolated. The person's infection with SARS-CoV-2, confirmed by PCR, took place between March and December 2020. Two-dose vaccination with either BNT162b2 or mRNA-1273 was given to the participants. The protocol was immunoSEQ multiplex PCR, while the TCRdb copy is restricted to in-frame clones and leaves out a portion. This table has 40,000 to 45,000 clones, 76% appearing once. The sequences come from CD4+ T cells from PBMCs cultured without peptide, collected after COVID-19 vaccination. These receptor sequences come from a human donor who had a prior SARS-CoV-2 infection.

The CDR3 DNA reads TGTGCCAGCAGCTTGAGGGGGACAGTAGGTCAGCCCCAGCATTTT. It translates to CASSLRGTVGQPQHF. J is TRBJ1-5 and V is TRBV5-6; TRBD1 agrees at 7 bases. Germline CDR1 is SGHDT and CDR2 is YYEEEE. V trimming: 1 base; J trimming: 6 bases; junction bases outside the gene matches: 7. The CDR3 spans 15 residues.

CDR3 protein: CASSLGPAETQYF. CDR3 coding DNA: TGTGCCAGCAGCTTGGGCCCCGCTGAGACCCAGTACTTC. The chain is built from TRBV7-8 and TRBJ2-5; unclear D gene. The CDR3 covers 13 residues. V lost 3 bases, J lost 5 bases, and 10 bases lay in between. The germline V gene encodes CDR1 SGHVS and CDR2 FQNEAQ. Full variable domain (rest looked up from reference TRBV7-8 and TRBJ2-5): GAGVSQSPRYKVAKRGQDVALRCDPISGHVSLFWYQQALGQGPEFLTYFQNEAQLDKSGLPSDRFFAERPEGSVSTLKIQRTQQEDSAVYLCASSLGPAETQYFGPGTRLLVL.

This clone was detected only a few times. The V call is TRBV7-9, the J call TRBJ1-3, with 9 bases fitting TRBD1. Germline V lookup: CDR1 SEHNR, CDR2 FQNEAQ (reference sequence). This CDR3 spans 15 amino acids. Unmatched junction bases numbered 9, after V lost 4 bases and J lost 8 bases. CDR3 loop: CASSSGQGKGDTIYF. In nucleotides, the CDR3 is TGTGCCAGCAGCTCCGGACAGGGGAAAGGGGACACCATATATTTT. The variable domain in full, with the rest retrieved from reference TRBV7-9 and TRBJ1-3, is DTGVSQNPRHKITKRGQNVTFRCDPISEHNRLYWYRQTLGQGPEFLTYFQNEAQLEKSRLLSDRFSAERPKGSFSTLEIQRTEQGDSAMYLCASSSGQGKGDTIYFGEGSWLTVV.

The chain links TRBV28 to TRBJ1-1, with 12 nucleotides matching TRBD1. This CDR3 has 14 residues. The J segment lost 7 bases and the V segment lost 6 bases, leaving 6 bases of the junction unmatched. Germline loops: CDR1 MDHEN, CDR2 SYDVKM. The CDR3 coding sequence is TGTGCCAGCAGAGAGGGACAGGGGGCGAGTGAAGCTTTCTTT. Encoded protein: CASREGQGASEAFF.

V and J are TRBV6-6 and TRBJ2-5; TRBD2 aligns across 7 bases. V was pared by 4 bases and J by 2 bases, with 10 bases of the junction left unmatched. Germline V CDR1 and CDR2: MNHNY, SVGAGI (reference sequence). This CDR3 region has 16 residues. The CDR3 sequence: CASSSDRRGKQETQYF. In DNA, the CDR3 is TGTGCCAGCAGTTCAGACCGGCGGGGGAAACAAGAGACCCAGTACTTC.

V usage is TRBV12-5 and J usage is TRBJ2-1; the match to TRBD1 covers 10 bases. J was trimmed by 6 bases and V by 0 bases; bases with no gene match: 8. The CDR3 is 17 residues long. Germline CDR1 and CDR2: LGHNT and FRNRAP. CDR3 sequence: CASGLVLLDRGPNEQFF. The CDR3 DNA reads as TGTGCTAGTGGTTTGGTCCTCCTTGACAGGGGGCCCAATGAGCAGTTCTTC.

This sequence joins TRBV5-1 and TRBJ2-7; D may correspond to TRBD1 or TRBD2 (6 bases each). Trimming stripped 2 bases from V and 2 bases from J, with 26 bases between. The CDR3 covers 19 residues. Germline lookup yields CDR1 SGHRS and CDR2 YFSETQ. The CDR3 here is CASSFARGELRGWTYEQYF. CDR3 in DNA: TGCGCCAGCAGCTTCGCCAGGGGCGAGCTCCGGGGGTGGACCTACGAGCAGTACTTC.

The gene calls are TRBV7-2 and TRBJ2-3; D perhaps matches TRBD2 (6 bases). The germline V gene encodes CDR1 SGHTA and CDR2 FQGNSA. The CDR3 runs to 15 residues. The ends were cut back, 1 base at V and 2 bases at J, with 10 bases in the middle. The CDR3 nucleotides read TGTGCCAGCAGCTTAGACGGGAGCAACACAGATACGCAGTATTTT. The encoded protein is CASSLDGSNTDTQYF.

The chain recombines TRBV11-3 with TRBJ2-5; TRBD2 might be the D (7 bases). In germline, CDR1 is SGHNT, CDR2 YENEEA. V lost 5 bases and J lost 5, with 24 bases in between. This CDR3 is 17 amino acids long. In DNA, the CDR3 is TGTGCCAGCAGCCCCGGTCACGGGGGGCTTTTTAGGGAGACCCAGTACTTC. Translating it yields CASSPGHGGLFRETQYF.

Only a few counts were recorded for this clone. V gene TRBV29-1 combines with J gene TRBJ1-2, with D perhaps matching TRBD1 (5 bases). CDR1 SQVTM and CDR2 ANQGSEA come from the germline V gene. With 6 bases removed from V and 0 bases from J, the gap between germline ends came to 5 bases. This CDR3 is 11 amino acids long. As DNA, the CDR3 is TGCAGCGTGGACACTAACTATGGCTACACCTTC. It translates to CSVDTNYGYTF.

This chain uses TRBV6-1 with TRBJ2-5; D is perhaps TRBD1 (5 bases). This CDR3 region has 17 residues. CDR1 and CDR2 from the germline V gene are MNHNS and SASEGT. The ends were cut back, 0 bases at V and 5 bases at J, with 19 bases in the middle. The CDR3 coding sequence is TGTGCCAGCAGTGAAGCAGGCGCAGGGAAGGTGTACGAGACCCAGTACTTC. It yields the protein CASSEAGAGKVYETQYF.

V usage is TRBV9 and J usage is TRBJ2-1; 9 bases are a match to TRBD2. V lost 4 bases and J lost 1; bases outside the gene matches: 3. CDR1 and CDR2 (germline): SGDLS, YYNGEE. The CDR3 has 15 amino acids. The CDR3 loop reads CASSISGSSYNEQFF. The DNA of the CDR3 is TGTGCCAGCAGCATTAGCGGGAGTTCCTACAATGAGCAGTTCTTC.

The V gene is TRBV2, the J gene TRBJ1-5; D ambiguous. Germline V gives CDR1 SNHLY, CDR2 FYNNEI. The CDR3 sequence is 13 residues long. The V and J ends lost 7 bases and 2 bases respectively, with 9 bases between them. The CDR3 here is CASKRPGNQPQHF. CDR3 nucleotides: TGTGCCAGCAAACGCCCAGGCAATCAGCCCCAGCATTTT.

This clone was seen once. The CDR3 is CASSDPPTDEQYF. The CDR3 DNA sequence: TGCGCCAGCAGCGACCCCCCTACGGACGAGCAGTACTTC. This chain uses TRBV5-1 with TRBJ2-7; D is uncertain. From germline, CDR1 is SGHRS and CDR2 YFSETQ. V was pared by 4 bases and J by 5 bases, with 13 bases between. The CDR3 is 13 amino acids.

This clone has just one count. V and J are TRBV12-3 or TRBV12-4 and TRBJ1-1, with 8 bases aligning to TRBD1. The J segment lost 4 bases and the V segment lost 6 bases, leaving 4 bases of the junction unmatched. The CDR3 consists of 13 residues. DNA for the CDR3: TGTGCCAGCAGACCTACAGGGGGCACTGAAGCTTTCTTT. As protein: CASRPTGGTEAFF.

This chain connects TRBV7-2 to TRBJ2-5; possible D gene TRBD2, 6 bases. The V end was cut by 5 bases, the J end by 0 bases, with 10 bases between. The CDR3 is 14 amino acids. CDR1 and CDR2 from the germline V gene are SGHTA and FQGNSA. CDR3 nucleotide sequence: TGTGCCAGCAGCCGGGGGAGTAACCAAGAGACCCAGTACTTC. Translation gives CASSRGSNQETQYF.

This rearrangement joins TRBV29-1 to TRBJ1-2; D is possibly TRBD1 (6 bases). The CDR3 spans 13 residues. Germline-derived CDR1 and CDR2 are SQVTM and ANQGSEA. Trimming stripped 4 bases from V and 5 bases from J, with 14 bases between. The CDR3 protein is CSVGTGQGYGYTF. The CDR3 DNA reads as TGCAGCGTTGGAACTGGGCAGGGGTATGGCTACACCTTC.

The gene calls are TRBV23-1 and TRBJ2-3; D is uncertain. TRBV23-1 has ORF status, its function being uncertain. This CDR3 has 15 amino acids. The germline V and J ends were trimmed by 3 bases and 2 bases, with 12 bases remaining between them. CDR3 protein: CASSHQPTTTDTQYF. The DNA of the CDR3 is TGCGCCAGCAGTCATCAGCCGACGACCACAGATACGCAGTATTTT.

DNA for the CDR3: TGTGCCAGCCAGGGCTCGACAGTTACTGAAGCTTTCTTT. This sequence encodes CASQGSTVTEAFF. V and J are TRBV2 and TRBJ1-1; tentatively, D is TRBD1 (5 bases). The germline V and J ends were trimmed by 8 bases and 5 bases, with 15 bases remaining between them. From germline, CDR1 is SNHLY and CDR2 FYNNEI. The CDR3 runs 13 residues.

CDR3 amino acids: CASSLGAFNDNEQFF. The CDR3 nucleotides are TGTGCCAGCAGCTTAGGGGCCTTTAATGACAATGAGCAGTTCTTC. This chain links TRBV7-6 with TRBJ2-1; D ambiguous. Trimming removed 1 base from V and 5 bases from J, with 12 bases in between. The CDR3 contains 15 residues. Germline CDR1 and CDR2: SGHVS and FNYEAQ.

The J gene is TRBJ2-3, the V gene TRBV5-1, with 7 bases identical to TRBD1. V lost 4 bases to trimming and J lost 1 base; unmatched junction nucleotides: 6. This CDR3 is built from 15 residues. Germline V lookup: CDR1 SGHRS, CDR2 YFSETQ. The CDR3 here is CASSLQGVGTDTQYF. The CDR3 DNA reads TGCGCCAGCAGCCTCCAGGGGGTGGGCACAGATACGCAGTATTTT.

The CDR3 here is CASSLTGTSVYEQYF. The DNA of the CDR3 is TGTGCCAGCAGCCTAACCGGGACTAGCGTCTACGAGCAGTACTTC. The chain has TRBV11-2 and TRBJ2-7; 10 nucleotides line up with TRBD2. The J segment lost 3 bases and the V segment lost 5 bases, leaving 7 bases of the junction unmatched. The CDR3 has 15 residues. Looked up from germline, CDR1 is SGHAT and CDR2 is FQNNGV.

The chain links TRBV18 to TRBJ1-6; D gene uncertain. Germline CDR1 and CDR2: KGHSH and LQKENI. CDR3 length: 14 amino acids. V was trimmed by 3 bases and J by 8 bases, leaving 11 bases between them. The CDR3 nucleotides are TGTGCCAGCTCACCGTCCGGGTGGGATTCACCCCTCCACTTT. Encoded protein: CASSPSGWDSPLHF.

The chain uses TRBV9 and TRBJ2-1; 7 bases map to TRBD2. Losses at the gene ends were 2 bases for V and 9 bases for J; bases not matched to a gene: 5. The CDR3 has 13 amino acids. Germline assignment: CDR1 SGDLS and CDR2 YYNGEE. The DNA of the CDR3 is TGTGCCAGCAGCGTCCAGCGGGGAACTGAGCAGTTCTTC. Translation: CASSVQRGTEQFF.